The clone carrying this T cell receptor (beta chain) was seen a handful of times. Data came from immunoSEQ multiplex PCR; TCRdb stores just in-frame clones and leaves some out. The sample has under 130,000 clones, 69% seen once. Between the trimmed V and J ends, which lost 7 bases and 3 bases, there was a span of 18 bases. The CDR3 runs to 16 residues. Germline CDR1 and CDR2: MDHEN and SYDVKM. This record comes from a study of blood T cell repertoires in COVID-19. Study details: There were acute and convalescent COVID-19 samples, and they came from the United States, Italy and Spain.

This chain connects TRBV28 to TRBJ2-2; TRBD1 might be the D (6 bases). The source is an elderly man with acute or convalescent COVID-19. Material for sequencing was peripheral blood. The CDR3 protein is CASTPAGVSDTGELFF. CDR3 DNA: TGTGCCAGCACCCCCGCAGGGGTTTCGGACACCGGGGAGCTGTTTTTT. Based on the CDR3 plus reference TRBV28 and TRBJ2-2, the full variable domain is DVKVTQSSRYLVKRTGEKVFLECVQDMDHENMFWYRQDPGLGLRLIYFSYDVKMKEKGDIPEGYSVSREKKERFSLILESASTNQTSMYLCASTPAGVSDTGELFFGEGSRLTVL.